This passage covers 29 T cell receptor beta chains from one sample sequenced in a study of identical twins. TCRdb ran MiXCR on the 5' RACE reads and lists one entry per CDR3 protein. The table has approximately 600,000 distinct CDR3 sequences, just over 7% seen once. This same sample was also taken into another study, of yellow fever vaccine responses in identical twins.

The source material was PBMCs. These receptors were collected from a young woman in good health.

The chain joins TRBV20-1 to TRBJ1-4, with D unclear. Germline V CDR1 and CDR2: DFQATT, SNEGSKA (reference sequence). Trimming shortened V by 6 bases and J by 3 bases, and 11 bases separated the two germline ends. CDR3 length: 13 amino acids. CDR3 protein: CSASGSANEKLFF. CDR3 in DNA: TGCAGTGCGTCCGGGTCGGCTAATGAAAAACTGTTTTTT.

The chain recombines TRBV7-3 with TRBJ2-1; 10 bases match TRBD2. CDR3 length: 18 residues. V trimming: 5 bases; J trimming: 6 bases; junction bases outside the gene matches: 16. Germline CDR1 SGHTA, CDR2 FQGTGA. The CDR3, as DNA: TGTGCCAGCAGCCCCCCGGGGCTAGCGGGAGATGGCTCCAATGAGCAGTTCTTC. The encoded protein is CASSPPGLAGDGSNEQFF. The entire variable domain, with the rest obtained from reference TRBV7-3 and TRBJ2-1, is as follows: GAGVSQTPSNKVTEKGKYVELRCDPISGHTALYWYRQSLGQGPEFLIYFQGTGAADDSGLPNDRFFAVRPEGSVSTLKIQRTERGDSAVYLCASSPPGLAGDGSNEQFFGPGTRLTVL.

This clonotype was seen repeatedly, ten times or more. The J gene is TRBJ2-7, the V gene TRBV20-1; D uncertain. The CDR3 runs 14 residues. V was cut by 2 bases and J by 1 base, with 12 bases left in between. Germline CDR1 is DFQATT and CDR2 is SNEGSKA (reference sequence). In DNA form, the CDR3 reads TGCAGTGCTAGAAGTCAGGCAAAATCCTACGAGCAGTACGTC. This gives the protein CSARSQAKSYEQYV.

This clonotype was detected only a few times. The chain links TRBV20-1 to TRBJ2-1; D perhaps matches TRBD2 (6 bases). This CDR3 region has 14 residues. From germline, CDR1 is DFQATT and CDR2 SNEGSKA (reference sequence). V lost 6 bases to trimming and J lost 8 bases, with 20 bases between them. The CDR3 sequence: CSAERPGEGYEQFF. The CDR3 nucleotides are TGCAGTGCCGAGCGTCCGGGAGAGGGGTATGAGCAGTTCTTC.

The gene calls are TRBV6-1 and TRBJ2-7; TRBD1 matches at 7 bases. V lost 0 bases to trimming and J lost 4 bases; unmatched junction nucleotides: 3. The CDR3 is 14 amino acids. Germline loops: CDR1 MNHNS, CDR2 SASEGT. The CDR3 sequence: CASSEAWTGYEQYV. As DNA, the CDR3 is TGTGCCAGCAGTGAAGCGTGGACAGGTTACGAGCAGTACGTC.

The chain combines TRBV12-3 or TRBV12-4 with TRBJ2-2, with 9 bases aligning to TRBD2. J gave up 5 bases and V 3 bases, and 4 bases lay outside the gene matches. The CDR3 is 15 residues long. Here the CDR3 DNA reads TGTGCCAGCAGTTTTAGCGGGGGAAGGACCGGGGAGCTGTTTTTT. Protein product: CASSFSGGRTGELFF.

This clonotype occurred many times. This chain uses TRBV3-1 with TRBJ1-1; D perhaps matches TRBD1 (6 bases). V was trimmed by 2 bases and J by 9 bases, leaving 19 bases between them. Germline CDR1 is LGHDT and CDR2 is YNNKEL (reference sequence). There are 15 residues in the CDR3. CDR3 DNA: TGTGCCAGCAGCCAATCGGACAGAGTTGGATTTCAAGCTTTCTTT. Protein product: CASSQSDRVGFQAFF.

The rearrangement uses TRBV20-1 and TRBJ2-2; 7 bases align to TRBD1. The J segment lost 3 bases and the V segment lost 6 bases, leaving 4 bases of the junction unmatched. This CDR3 contains 13 residues. Germline-derived CDR1 and CDR2 are DFQATT and SNEGSKA (reference sequence). The CDR3 sequence: CSAPTGYTGELFF. CDR3 coding DNA: TGCAGTGCCCCGACAGGGTACACCGGGGAGCTGTTTTTT.

This clonotype was found a few times. V is TRBV2 and J is TRBJ2-2; TRBD1 might be the D (6 bases). CDR1 is SNHLY and CDR2 is FYNNEI in the germline V gene. V was clipped by 2 bases and J by 4 bases, with 11 bases between them. The CDR3 covers 15 residues. The CDR3: CASSEMGHGTGELFF. The CDR3 nucleotides read TGTGCCAGCAGTGAAATGGGACATGGCACCGGGGAGCTGTTTTTT.

This clonotype has ten or more counts. V gene TRBV12-3 or TRBV12-4 combines with J gene TRBJ2-1, with D uncertain. V was shortened by 2 bases and J by 5 bases, with 7 bases between the two germline ends. The CDR3 covers 13 residues. The CDR3 DNA sequence: TGTGCCAGCAGTTTAAGGGTTAACAATGAGCAGTTCTTC. Residues: CASSLRVNNEQFF.

In its sample, this clonotype was seen a few times. The chain's CDR3 is CASSYSIWTSGEEETQYF. The DNA of the CDR3 is TGTGCCAGCAGTTACTCGATATGGACTAGCGGGGAGGAAGAGACCCAGTACTTC. J is TRBJ2-5 and V is TRBV6-2 or TRBV6-3, with 12 bases matching TRBD2. The germline gives CDR1 MNHEY, CDR2 SVGEGT. V lost 0 bases, J lost 3 bases, and 8 bases stayed unmatched. The CDR3 totals 18 residues.

Ten or more counts support this clonotype. The CDR3 bases are TGTGCCATCAGTGAGGCTGGAACTCTCCAAGAGACCCAGTACTTC. It encodes CAISEAGTLQETQYF. The rearrangement uses TRBV10-3 and TRBJ2-5, with D hard to call. V was trimmed by 2 bases and J by 1 base, leaving 11 bases between them. This CDR3 comprises 15 residues. Per germline, CDR1 ENHRY and CDR2 SYGVKD.

DNA of the CDR3: TGCAGCGGTGGGCCAGGACAGGGGATCTATGGCTACACCTTC. It specifies CSGGPGQGIYGYTF. The chain is built from TRBV29-1 and TRBJ1-2; 9 bases are a match to TRBD1. V was clipped by 7 bases and J by 4 bases; unmatched bases: 10. CDR1 is SQVTM and CDR2 is ANQGSEA in the germline V gene. The CDR3 is 14 residues long.

Many counts were recorded for this clonotype. J is TRBJ2-3 and V is TRBV20-1, with 16 bases fitting TRBD2. This CDR3 is 19 amino acids long. V trimming: 1 base; J trimming: 0 bases; junction bases outside the gene matches: 7. Germline values: CDR1 DFQATT, CDR2 SNEGSKA (reference sequence). DNA of the CDR3: TGCAGTGCTAGAGGATCCGGGACTAGCGGGGGGGCGAGCACAGATACGCAGTATTTT. It encodes CSARGSGTSGGASTDTQYF.

This sequence joins TRBV11-2 and TRBJ2-3, with no clear D. V was pared by 5 bases and J by 2 bases, with 11 bases between. The CDR3 spans 14 residues. Germline CDR1 is SGHAT and CDR2 is FQNNGV. CDR3 DNA sequence: TGTGCCAGCAGCGTCTCCCCGGCCACAGATACGCAGTATTTT. As protein: CASSVSPATDTQYF.

The chain is built from TRBV6-1 and TRBJ2-1, with D hard to call. Germline CDR1 reads MNHNS; CDR2 reads SASEGT. V was cut by 6 bases and J by 4 bases, with 10 bases left in between. The CDR3 has 13 amino acids. CDR3 DNA sequence: TGTGCCAGCAGCCACGGCCCTTACAATGAGCAGTTCTTC. Translation: CASSHGPYNEQFF.

This clonotype came up many times. This chain connects TRBV2 to TRBJ1-1; 8 nucleotides line up with TRBD1. V was clipped by 7 bases and J by 5 bases; unmatched bases: 6. The length of the CDR3 is 13 residues. CDR1 SNHLY and CDR2 FYNNEI come from the germline V gene. The CDR3 bases are TGTGCCAGCACTGGACAGGGAGAGACTGAAGCTTTCTTT. Translated, it gives CASTGQGETEAFF. Full variable domain (missing parts from reference TRBV2 and TRBJ1-1): EPEVTQTPSHQVTQMGQEVILRCVPISNHLYFYWYRQILGQKVEFLVSFYNNEISEKSEIFDDQFSVERPDGSNFTLKIRSTKLEDSAMYFCASTGQGETEAFFGQGTRLTVV.

The J gene is TRBJ2-3, the V gene TRBV2; TRBD1 matches at 9 bases. The CDR3 has 15 amino acids. V dropped 2 bases and J dropped 5; count of bases not matched to a gene: 5. Germline lookup yields CDR1 SNHLY and CDR2 FYNNEI. CDR3 sequence reads: CASSESGTGRDTQYF. The DNA of the CDR3 is TGTGCCAGCAGTGAATCGGGGACAGGGCGAGATACGCAGTATTTT.

The chain joins TRBV7-3 to TRBJ2-6; 7 bases fit TRBD2. Germline V gives CDR1 SGHTA, CDR2 FQGTGA. V was clipped by 5 bases and J by 2 bases; unmatched bases: 3. This CDR3 has 15 amino acids. In DNA form, the CDR3 reads TGTGCCAGCAGCCCGGGAGGTACTGGGGCCAACGTCCTGACTTTC. Translated: CASSPGGTGANVLTF. The full variable domain, completed using reference TRBV7-3 and TRBJ2-6, is GAGVSQTPSNKVTEKGKYVELRCDPISGHTALYWYRQSLGQGPEFLIYFQGTGAADDSGLPNDRFFAVRPEGSVSTLKIQRTERGDSAVYLCASSPGGTGANVLTFGAGSRLTVL.

This clonotype came up many times. The gene calls are TRBV5-6 and TRBJ1-6, with no clear D. This CDR3 comprises 12 residues. V was cut by 7 bases and J by 8 bases, with 10 bases left in between. From germline, CDR1 is SGHDT and CDR2 YYEEEE. This chain's CDR3 is CASGIGDSPLHF. CDR3 coding DNA: TGTGCCAGCGGGATTGGTGATTCACCCCTCCACTTT.

This clonotype was picked up a small number of times. The chain has TRBV7-2 and TRBJ2-7, with a weak D call TRBD2 (6 bases). V was trimmed by 5 bases and J by 2 bases, leaving 13 bases between them. The CDR3 is 14 residues long. The germline V gene has CDR1 SGHTA and CDR2 FQGNSA. The CDR3 protein is CASSPSGLPYEQYV. CDR3 DNA: TGTGCCAGCAGCCCATCGGGACTCCCCTACGAGCAGTACGTC.

This clonotype has a count of ten or more. The CDR3 sequence: CAISDPDRGPKGYTF. The CDR3 bases are TGTGCCATCAGTGACCCGGACAGGGGGCCAAAAGGCTACACCTTC. The chain carries TRBV10-3 and TRBJ1-2; 11 bases are shared with TRBD1. Germline-derived CDR1 and CDR2 are ENHRY and SYGVKD. The CDR3 covers 15 residues. V gave up 3 bases and J gave up 8 bases; unmatched junction bases: 8.

The chain is built from TRBV7-9 and TRBJ2-3, with 7 nucleotides matching TRBD1. V shed 1 base, J shed 4 bases, and the junction held 5 bases outside the gene matches. Germline V CDR1 and CDR2: SEHNR, FQNEAQ (reference sequence). The CDR3 has 15 residues. The CDR3 is CASSLGDSPSDTQYF. The CDR3 coding sequence is TGTGCCAGCAGCTTAGGGGACAGTCCCTCAGATACGCAGTATTTT.

The table lists this clonotype with many counts. The V and J genes are TRBV11-2 and TRBJ2-2, with TRBD2 as a possible D gene (5 bases). V lost 2 bases and J 1 base, leaving 8 bases between the germline ends. CDR1 is SGHAT, CDR2 FQNNGV, per germline. This CDR3 is built from 15 residues. The CDR3: CASSLNGLNTGELFF. The CDR3 region has the DNA TGTGCCAGCAGCTTAAACGGACTGAACACCGGGGAGCTGTTTTTT. Looking up the rest from reference TRBV11-2 and TRBJ2-2 gives the full variable domain: EAGVAQSPRYKIIEKRQSVAFWCNPISGHATLYWYQQILGQGPKLLIQFQNNGVVDDSQLPKDRFSAERLKGVDSTLKIQPAKLEDSAVYLCASSLNGLNTGELFFGEGSRLTVL.

In this sample, this clonotype turned up many times. The rearrangement uses TRBV7-8 and TRBJ2-1; TRBD2 aligns across 15 bases. The germline gives CDR1 SGHVS, CDR2 FQNEAQ. The CDR3 totals 16 residues. V gave up 4 bases and J gave up 5 bases; unmatched junction bases: 3. This CDR3 reads CASSSRTSGRDNEQFF. The CDR3 DNA is TGTGCCAGCAGCTCCCGGACTAGCGGGAGGGACAATGAGCAGTTCTTC.

This clonotype has at least ten counts. This CDR3 is CAISGGLGGTSGRLTYEQYF. DNA for the CDR3: TGTGCCATCAGTGGGGGGTTAGGCGGTACTAGCGGGAGATTGACCTACGAGCAGTACTTC. The rearrangement links TRBV10-3 to TRBJ2-7, with 11 bases identical to TRBD2. The CDR3 covers 20 residues. Germline-derived CDR1 and CDR2 are ENHRY and SYGVKD. The junction had 19 bases not matched to a gene; V was cut back by 4 bases and J by 2 bases.

This clonotype was detected a few times. V is TRBV12-3 or TRBV12-4 and J is TRBJ2-1; D not certain. The CDR3 extends over 14 amino acids. V was trimmed by 4 bases and J by 8 bases, leaving 15 bases between them. The CDR3 loop is CASSSPEASYEQFF. CDR3 in DNA: TGTGCCAGCAGTTCCCCCGAGGCTAGTTATGAGCAGTTCTTC.

The chain is built from TRBV15 and TRBJ2-5, with 7 bases lining up with TRBD1. Germline values: CDR1 LNHNV, CDR2 YYDKDF (reference sequence). CDR3 length: 14 amino acids. After removal of 4 bases from V and 5 bases from J, the junction contained 7 bases not matched to a gene. CDR3 sequence reads: CATSKHRGEETQYF. The CDR3 nucleotides read TGTGCCACCAGCAAACACAGGGGTGAGGAGACCCAGTACTTC. The whole variable domain, remainder taken from reference TRBV15 and TRBJ2-5, is DAMVIQNPRYQVTQFGKPVTLSCSQTLNHNVMYWYQQKSSQAPKLLFHYYDKDFNNEADTPDNFQSRRPNTSFCFLDIRSPGLGDTAMYLCATSKHRGEETQYFGPGTRLLVL.

This chain links TRBV7-6 with TRBJ2-3; 10 bases map to TRBD1. Trimming took 0 bases from V and 5 from J; bases not matched to a gene: 5. Per the germline V gene, CDR1 is SGHVS and CDR2 is FNYEAQ. The CDR3 loop spans 16 amino acids. CDR3: CASSLAGTGVGDTQYF. CDR3 in DNA: TGTGCCAGCAGCTTAGCCGGGACAGGGGTGGGAGATACGCAGTATTTT. Full variable domain (rest looked up from reference TRBV7-6 and TRBJ2-3): GAGVSQSPRYKVTKRGQDVALRCDPISGHVSLYWYRQALGQGPEFLTYFNYEAQQDKSGLPNDRFSAERPEGSISTLTIQRTEQRDSAMYRCASSLAGTGVGDTQYFGPGTRLTVL.